The rows below give T cell receptor beta chains drawn from one sample of a study of tumor and adjacent non-tumor tissue in lung cancer. Via MiXCR, TCRdb re-called the multiplex PCR reads, giving one row per CDR3 protein. The sample lists 65,000 to 90,000 distinct CDR3 sequences; approximately 79% were seen once. Material for sequencing was lung tumor tissue. All receptors derive from a woman between 50 and 59 years old with non-small cell lung cancer. Each CDR3 is given with its conserved first and last residue. Each record gives: clone size, J gene, V gene, D gene, CDR3 DNA, CDR3 protein. The D gene is left open where the match is weak. Expanded clones get a size class; other rows say once, few or many, or leave the size out.

clone size: -
J gene: TRBJ1-2
V gene: TRBV29-1
D gene: TRBD1
CDR3 DNA: TGCAGCTTTGACGTAGGACAGGCCCCCGGTGGCTACACCTTC
CDR3 protein: CSFDVGQAPGGYTF

clone size: -
J gene: TRBJ2-3
V gene: TRBV6-1
D gene: -
CDR3 DNA: TGTGCCAGCTGTGAGTCTACTCCTAGCACAGATATGCAGTATTTT
CDR3 protein: CASCESTPSTDMQYF

clone size: once
J gene: TRBJ1-3
V gene: TRBV6-1
D gene: -
CDR3 DNA: TGTGCCAGTAGTGCTTTAGGGATCGGAGACACCATATATTTT
CDR3 protein: CASSALGIGDTIYF

clone size: few
J gene: TRBJ2-7
V gene: TRBV20-1
D gene: -
CDR3 DNA: TGCAGTGCTTCGTCGGATACGTCCTACGAGCAGTACTTC
CDR3 protein: CSASSDTSYEQYF

clone size: few
J gene: TRBJ2-1
V gene: TRBV9
D gene: -
CDR3 DNA: TGTGCCAGCAGCTCAAGCGGACTAGTCGGGGGCGAGCAGTTCTTC
CDR3 protein: CASSSSGLVGGEQFF

clone size: -
J gene: TRBJ2-3
V gene: TRBV11-2
D gene: -
CDR3 DNA: TGTGCCAGCAGCTTAGATAAGGGGCTAGCCTCCAGAGACACGCAATATTTT
CDR3 protein: CASSLDKGLASRDTQYF

clone size: -
J gene: TRBJ2-3
V gene: TRBV28
D gene: -
CDR3 DNA: TGTGCCAACAGTTCCCCCCCGGAGCTTACAGATACGCAGTATTTT
CDR3 protein: CANSSPPELTDTQYF

clone size: -
J gene: TRBJ1-6
V gene: TRBV4-1
D gene: -
CDR3 DNA: TGTGCCAGCCGCCGAAGACAGGAGAATTATTCACCCCTCCACTTT
CDR3 protein: CASRRRQENYSPLHF

clone size: -
J gene: TRBJ1-1
V gene: TRBV13
D gene: -
CDR3 DNA: TGTACCAGCAGCTGGACCACTGAAGCCTTCTTT
CDR3 protein: CTSSWTTEAFF

clone size: -
J gene: TRBJ2-1
V gene: TRBV6-1
D gene: -
CDR3 DNA: TGTACCAGAAGTGAAATGGGACATTACAATGAGCAGTTCTTC
CDR3 protein: CTRSEMGHYNEQFF

clone size: -
J gene: TRBJ1-2
V gene: TRBV5-4
D gene: TRBD1
CDR3 DNA: TGTGCCGGCAGCTTGGACAGGTCCTATGGCTACACGTTC
CDR3 protein: CAGSLDRSYGYTF

clone size: -
J gene: TRBJ1-2
V gene: TRBV5-5
D gene: -
CDR3 DNA: TGTGCCATCAGCTTGGTATCCTGTCAGAACTATGGCTACACCTTC
CDR3 protein: CAISLVSCQNYGYTF

clone size: -
J gene: TRBJ2-5
V gene: TRBV20-1
D gene: TRBD1
CDR3 DNA: TGCAGTGCCCAACCAGGACAGGGATCACAGGAGACCCTGTACTTC
CDR3 protein: CSAQPGQGSQETLYF

clone size: once
J gene: TRBJ2-5
V gene: TRBV12-3/TRBV12-4
D gene: -
CDR3 DNA: TGTGCCAGCACTACCCTGTATCAAGAGACCCAGTACTTC
CDR3 protein: CASTTLYQETQYF

clone size: -
J gene: TRBJ2-7
V gene: TRBV28
D gene: -
CDR3 DNA: TGTGCCAGCAGTTCGTCCGGAGAGCTAACCTACGAGCAGTACTTC
CDR3 protein: CASSSSGELTYEQYF

clone size: many
J gene: TRBJ2-7
V gene: TRBV28
D gene: -
CDR3 DNA: TGTGCCAGCAGTGAAGGAGGCCTCGGACTGCGCGCGCAGTACTTC
CDR3 protein: CASSEGGLGLRAQYF

clone size: -
J gene: TRBJ2-1
V gene: TRBV11-2
D gene: TRBD2
CDR3 DNA: TGTGCCAGTAGCATTATAGCGGGAGGAGACATTGAGCAGTTCTTC
CDR3 protein: CASSIIAGGDIEQFF

clone size: -
J gene: TRBJ2-1
V gene: TRBV29-1
D gene: TRBD2
CDR3 DNA: TGCAGAGCCAAGACTAGCGGGACCTGGTGGGGTGAGCAGTTATTC
CDR3 protein: CRAKTSGTWWGEQLF

clone size: -
J gene: TRBJ2-1
V gene: TRBV4-3
D gene: -
CDR3 DNA: TGTGCCAGCAGCCAAGACCCTAGCGCGACAAGCTCCTACAATGAGCAGTTCTTC
CDR3 protein: CASSQDPSATSSYNEQFF

clone size: -
J gene: TRBJ1-2
V gene: TRBV20-1
D gene: -
CDR3 DNA: TGCACTGCTAGGGCAGTCGCTCTTGATGGTTACACCTTC
CDR3 protein: CTARAVALDGYTF

clone size: -
J gene: TRBJ2-7
V gene: TRBV4-1
D gene: TRBD1
CDR3 DNA: TGCGCCAACAGTCAAGGACAGGGGCCCTCCTACGAGCAGTACTTC
CDR3 protein: CANSQGQGPSYEQYF

clone size: -
J gene: TRBJ1-3
V gene: TRBV4-3
D gene: -
CDR3 DNA: TGCGCCAGCAGTCACACAGGCAAATCTGGAAACACCATATATTTT
CDR3 protein: CASSHTGKSGNTIYF

clone size: -
J gene: TRBJ2-5
V gene: TRBV11-1
D gene: TRBD1
CDR3 DNA: TGTGCCAACAGCCCATACAGGGGACCAGAGTCCCATTACTTC
CDR3 protein: CANSPYRGPESHYF

clone size: -
J gene: TRBJ1-5
V gene: TRBV20-1
D gene: TRBD1
CDR3 DNA: TGCAGTACTATGTCAGGGGGCAAACAGCCCCAGCATTTT
CDR3 protein: CSTMSGGKQPQHF

clone size: -
J gene: TRBJ1-2
V gene: TRBV4-2
D gene: -
CDR3 DNA: TGTGCCAACTGCCAAGATTCCGCCCAAGGGGGATACAATGGCTACACCTTC
CDR3 protein: CANCQDSAQGGYNGYTF

clone size: -
J gene: TRBJ2-6
V gene: TRBV6-2/TRBV6-3
D gene: TRBD2
CDR3 DNA: TGTGCCAGCAGTTCTCTACTAGCGGGATGGTCTGGAGCCAACATCCTGACTTTC
CDR3 protein: CASSSLLAGWSGANILTF

clone size: once
J gene: TRBJ2-1
V gene: TRBV20-1
D gene: -
CDR3 DNA: TGTAGCGCTAGACATAGCGGTATCTCCTACAATGAGCAGTTCTTC
CDR3 protein: CSARHSGISYNEQFF

clone size: few
J gene: TRBJ2-1
V gene: TRBV11-1
D gene: TRBD2
CDR3 DNA: TGTGCCAGCAGCTTTCCGGGACTAGCCTCCGTCTTC
CDR3 protein: CASSFPGLASVF

clone size: -
J gene: TRBJ2-5
V gene: TRBV20-1
D gene: -
CDR3 DNA: TGCAGTATTAGAGATGATCAGGGGATAATGGAGACCCAGTACTTC
CDR3 protein: CSIRDDQGIMETQYF

clone size: -
J gene: TRBJ1-3
V gene: TRBV18
D gene: -
CDR3 DNA: TGTGCCAGCTTACCACCATTGACCTCTGGAAACACCATATATTTT
CDR3 protein: CASLPPLTSGNTIYF

clone size: -
J gene: TRBJ1-1
V gene: TRBV12-3/TRBV12-4
D gene: -
CDR3 DNA: TGTGCCAGCAGAGGGGGGTTGCTGCCGAGCACTGAAACTTTCTTT
CDR3 protein: CASRGGLLPSTETFF

clone size: -
J gene: TRBJ1-5
V gene: TRBV20-1
D gene: -
CDR3 DNA: TGCAATGTTAGAGACCAGCGGCAGGGTTTTCAGCCCCAGCATTTT
CDR3 protein: CNVRDQRQGFQPQHF

clone size: -
J gene: TRBJ2-2
V gene: TRBV11-2
D gene: -
CDR3 DNA: TGTGCCAGCAGCAAAAACTGGGACACCTTGGAGCTGTTCTTT
CDR3 protein: CASSKNWDTLELFF

clone size: -
J gene: TRBJ2-2
V gene: TRBV29-1
D gene: -
CDR3 DNA: TGCAGCGCTGGCAGGAGCACCGGGGAGCTGTTATTT
CDR3 protein: CSAGRSTGELLF

clone size: -
J gene: TRBJ2-2
V gene: TRBV6-5
D gene: TRBD2
CDR3 DNA: TGTGCCATCTCCGGACTAGCAGAAAACACCGGGGAGCTGTTTTTT
CDR3 protein: CAISGLAENTGELFF

clone size: few
J gene: TRBJ1-3
V gene: TRBV5-1
D gene: -
CDR3 DNA: TGCGCCAGCAGCTTGGGACGGATCGACTCTGGAAACACCATATATTTT
CDR3 protein: CASSLGRIDSGNTIYF

clone size: -
J gene: TRBJ2-7
V gene: TRBV20-1
D gene: TRBD2
CDR3 DNA: TGCAGTGCTAGAGACCGGACTAGCGGGTTAGAGCGGTACTTC
CDR3 protein: CSARDRTSGLERYF

clone size: -
J gene: TRBJ1-5
V gene: TRBV6-1
D gene: -
CDR3 DNA: TGTGCCAGCAGTGAAACTCGGAGCGATCAGCCCCAGCATTTT
CDR3 protein: CASSETRSDQPQHF

clone size: -
J gene: TRBJ1-2
V gene: TRBV6-5
D gene: -
CDR3 DNA: TGTGCCAGCAGTTACTCGGGAGGAGAGGGCTATGGCTACACATTC
CDR3 protein: CASSYSGGEGYGYTF

clone size: -
J gene: TRBJ1-5
V gene: TRBV11-2
D gene: -
CDR3 DNA: TGTGCCAGCAGTCTGCGACCCGATCGGCCCCAGCAGTTT
CDR3 protein: CASSLRPDRPQQF

clone size: -
J gene: TRBJ1-3
V gene: TRBV29-1
D gene: -
CDR3 DNA: TGCATCGTCTGGACTGGCTTTGGAAACACCATATATTTT
CDR3 protein: CIVWTGFGNTIYF

clone size: -
J gene: TRBJ2-7
V gene: TRBV29-1
D gene: -
CDR3 DNA: TGCAACGCCCTAACGGGGTCCTACGAACAGTACTTC
CDR3 protein: CNALTGSYEQYF

clone size: -
J gene: TRBJ2-1
V gene: TRBV20-1
D gene: -
CDR3 DNA: TGCAGTGCACGGGCGGGTAATCGACTCCACAATGAGCAGATCTTC
CDR3 protein: CSARAGNRLHNEQIF

clone size: -
J gene: TRBJ2-7
V gene: TRBV2
D gene: -
CDR3 DNA: TGTGCCAGCAGTCCCCAGGGAACTATGCACGAGCAGTACTTC
CDR3 protein: CASSPQGTMHEQYF

clone size: -
J gene: TRBJ2-1
V gene: TRBV6-2/TRBV6-3
D gene: -
CDR3 DNA: TGTACCAGCAGCACAACTCGGCGGTCAGGGGAGCAGTTCTTC
CDR3 protein: CTSSTTRRSGEQFF

clone size: few
J gene: TRBJ2-1
V gene: TRBV29-1
D gene: TRBD2
CDR3 DNA: TGCAGCGTTGGGGCGGTAGGGGACTACAATGAGCAGTTTTTC
CDR3 protein: CSVGAVGDYNEQFF

clone size: -
J gene: TRBJ1-2
V gene: TRBV29-1
D gene: -
CDR3 DNA: TGCAGTGTTGGACTTGACTATGGCGACATCTTC
CDR3 protein: CSVGLDYGDIF

clone size: -
J gene: TRBJ2-1
V gene: TRBV5-4
D gene: -
CDR3 DNA: TGTGCCAGCAGCTTGGCGTTCTCGGGCAAAGAGCAGTTCTTC
CDR3 protein: CASSLAFSGKEQFF

clone size: -
J gene: TRBJ2-1
V gene: TRBV6-1
D gene: TRBD2
CDR3 DNA: TGTGGCAGCAGTGATCGACTAGCGGGTACGGTTATGCAATTCTTC
CDR3 protein: CGSSDRLAGTVMQFF

clone size: once
J gene: TRBJ1-6
V gene: TRBV6-5
D gene: -
CDR3 DNA: TGTGCTAGCAGTTACTCCCTCTGCCAGGGAGATAATTCACCCCTCCACTTT
CDR3 protein: CASSYSLCQGDNSPLHF

clone size: -
J gene: TRBJ2-6
V gene: TRBV4-3
D gene: -
CDR3 DNA: TGCGCCAGCAGCCAAGGGACGTTAGACAGGACTTACTCTGTTGCCAACGTCCTGACTTTC
CDR3 protein: CASSQGTLDRTYSVANVLTF

clone size: once
J gene: TRBJ1-4
V gene: TRBV20-1
D gene: -
CDR3 DNA: TGCAGTACACAGCGTGTTGAAAAACTGTTTTTT
CDR3 protein: CSTQRVEKLFF

clone size: -
J gene: TRBJ2-5
V gene: TRBV11-2
D gene: -
CDR3 DNA: TGTGCCAGCAGCTTTGCAGGGGAGATCCAGTACTTC
CDR3 protein: CASSFAGEIQYF

clone size: -
J gene: TRBJ2-1
V gene: TRBV28
D gene: TRBD2
CDR3 DNA: TGTGCCAGCAACGGGACTAGCGGGAGCACCAATGAACAGTTCTTC
CDR3 protein: CASNGTSGSTNEQFF